This record concerns one T cell receptor (beta chain) sequence. No antigen is known for it. The sample comes from a study of OX40 agonist ivuxolimab in advanced cancers. Notes on the study in general: The average count of expanded clones was higher among CD8+ T cells than among CD4+.

Assay: immunoSEQ multiplex PCR; the TCRdb copy retains only in-frame clones and omits some. The table lists around 80,000 clones, about nine tenths of them singletons. V lost 2 bases, J lost 8 bases, and 12 bases lay in between. CDR3 length: 13 amino acids. Germline CDR1 SGHDN, CDR2 FVKESK. V and J are TRBV14 and TRBJ1-2; D is undetermined. This clonotype was sampled from an adult with an advanced solid tumor such as melanoma, head and neck, liver or kidney cancer. The sequencing used CD4+ or CD8+ T cells sorted from blood, collected in a trial of the OX40 agonist ivuxolimab. Here the CDR3 reads CASSQIQWRGYTF. The CDR3 nucleotides read TGTGCCAGCAGCCAAATACAATGGAGGGGCTACACCTTC. Looking up the rest from reference TRBV14 and TRBJ1-2 gives the full variable domain: EAGVTQFPSHSVIEKGQTVTLRCDPISGHDNLYWYRRVMGKEIKFLLHFVKESKQDESGMPNNRFLAERTGGTYSTLKVQPAELEDSGVYFCASSQIQWRGYTFGSGTRLTVV.